This TCR beta chain was profiled in a study of blood T cell repertoires in COVID-19. Study in general: Researchers got acute and convalescent COVID-19 samples from the United States, Italy and Spain. In each case, the material was cDNA or gDNA derived from T cells, B-cell-depleted T cells, or PBMCs.

Germline CDR1 is MGHRA and CDR2 is YSYEKL. V was shortened by 2 bases and J by 5 bases, with 18 bases between the two germline ends. CDR3 length equals 16 residues. Study processing details: Amplification with reference gene primers provided the estimates of nucleated cell counts. TCRdb's table, derived via immunoSEQ multiplex PCR, lists solely in-frame clones and lacks some. The V and J calls and clone size come from that table; D and trimming were worked out from the DNA. The sample consists of a few hundred thousand clones, 80% to 90% of them appearing once. What was sequenced was peripheral blood. The sequence was obtained from a woman between 50 and 59 years old who had recovered from COVID-19. The chain uses TRBV4-1 and TRBJ1-2, with a weak D call TRBD1 (6 bases). This chain's CDR3 is CASSQPGTPNAYGYTF. CDR3 coding DNA: TGCGCCAGCAGCCAACCCGGGACACCCAACGCGTATGGCTACACCTTC.